Each of the 27 T cell receptor beta chains below was sequenced from the same sample in a study of OX40 agonist ivuxolimab in advanced cancers. Clones were read by immunoSEQ multiplex PCR, and TCRdb kept only the in-frame ones, dropping some. The data show 72,000 or so clones, around nine tenths seen once. Material: CD4+ or CD8+ T cells sorted from blood, obtained in a trial of the OX40 agonist ivuxolimab. The receptors shown here come from an adult with an advanced solid tumor such as melanoma, head and neck, liver or kidney cancer.

The chain recombines TRBV11-2 with TRBJ2-5; D unresolved. The germline V gene has CDR1 SGHAT and CDR2 FQNNGV. This CDR3 contains 14 residues. V lost 3 bases and J lost 1, with 9 bases in between. In nucleotides, the CDR3 is TGTGCCAGCAGCTTCGGACGGATCCAAGAGACCCAGTACTTC. It yields the protein CASSFGRIQETQYF.

The chain's CDR3 is CASSPQIQREQYF. CDR3 sequence (DNA): TGTGCCAGCTCACCACAAATACAGCGCGAGCAGTACTTC. The gene calls are TRBV18 and TRBJ2-7; D gene uncertain. The germline V and J ends were trimmed by 1 base and 6 bases, with 10 bases remaining between them. The CDR3 loop spans 13 amino acids. Germline CDR1 and CDR2: KGHSH and LQKENI.

The rearrangement uses TRBV11-1 and TRBJ1-1, with unresolved D. The CDR3 contains 13 residues. The V gene's germline CDR1 is SGHAT and CDR2 FQDESV (reference sequence). Trimming cost V 0 bases and J 3 bases, with 5 bases left between them. DNA for the CDR3: TGTGCCAGCAGCTTAGCACAGTACACTGAAGCTTTCTTT. It is translated as CASSLAQYTEAFF.

This rearrangement joins TRBV5-1 to TRBJ1-4; the match to TRBD1 covers 7 bases. The CDR3 runs 15 residues. Per the germline V gene, CDR1 is SGHRS and CDR2 is YFSETQ. Losses at the gene ends were 4 bases for V and 7 bases for J; bases not matched to a gene: 10. The CDR3 is CASSPRTGGGEKLFF. CDR3 nucleotides: TGCGCCAGCAGCCCCCGGACAGGTGGGGGTGAAAAACTGTTTTTT.

The chain employs TRBV6-1 and TRBJ2-3; no clear D. CDR1 is MNHNS and CDR2 is SASEGT in the germline V gene. Trimming removed 1 base at V and 7 bases at J, with 3 bases between. This CDR3 region has 11 residues. This CDR3 is CASSEEYTQYF. For the CDR3, the DNA is TGTGCCAGCAGTGAAGAGTATACGCAGTATTTT.

This rearrangement joins TRBV6-1 to TRBJ2-7; D gene ambiguous. CDR1 and CDR2 (germline): MNHNS, SASEGT. Trimming took 1 base from V and 0 from J, leaving 4 bases between them. This CDR3 is built from 13 residues. In nucleotides, the CDR3 is TGTGCCAGCAGTGAAGACTACTCCTACGAGCAGTACTTC. This translates into CASSEDYSYEQYF.

V gene TRBV28 combines with J gene TRBJ1-1; D not resolved. Trimming removed 6 bases at V and 2 bases at J, with 16 bases between. The length of the CDR3 is 15 residues. Germline V gene lookup returns CDR1 MDHEN and CDR2 SYDVKM. The CDR3 loop reads CASRSPGAPNTEAFF. CDR3 sequence (DNA): TGTGCCAGCAGATCCCCCGGCGCACCAAACACTGAAGCTTTCTTT. The entire variable domain, with the rest obtained from reference TRBV28 and TRBJ1-1, is as follows: DVKVTQSSRYLVKRTGEKVFLECVQDMDHENMFWYRQDPGLGLRLIYFSYDVKMKEKGDIPEGYSVSREKKERFSLILESASTNQTSMYLCASRSPGAPNTEAFFGQGTRLTVV.

This chain joins TRBV19 and TRBJ1-5; no definite D call. The V and J ends lost 6 bases and 1 base respectively, with 13 bases between them. The CDR3 covers 15 residues. CDR1 and CDR2 from the germline V gene are LNHDA and SQIVND (reference sequence). CDR3 in amino acids: CASSPGSGSNQPQHF. Written as DNA, the CDR3 is TGTGCCAGTAGCCCCGGCAGCGGGAGCAATCAGCCCCAGCATTTT.

The V and J genes are TRBV10-1 and TRBJ2-2, with 10 bases identical to TRBD2. Looked up from germline, CDR1 is WNHNN and CDR2 is SYGVQD (reference sequence). Germline trimming cut 2 bases from V and 8 bases from J; bases unmatched to any gene: 5. This CDR3 contains 15 residues. The CDR3 region is CASSEDLAGAGELFF. The CDR3 bases are TGCGCCAGCAGTGAGGATCTAGCGGGAGCGGGGGAGCTGTTTTTT.

The rearrangement uses TRBV28 and TRBJ1-5; 10 nucleotides align to TRBD1. Germline CDR1 MDHEN, CDR2 SYDVKM. The junction had 6 bases not matched to a gene; V was cut back by 4 bases and J by 6 bases. The CDR3 is 15 amino acids. The CDR3 DNA reads TGTGCCAGCAGTTCCCCCAGGACAGGGGGTCAGCCCCAGCATTTT. Translation gives CASSSPRTGGQPQHF.

The rearrangement links TRBV5-1 to TRBJ2-3; D is unclear. Trimming cost V 4 bases and J 5 bases, with 8 bases left between them. The CDR3 runs to 12 residues. Germline V lookup: CDR1 SGHRS, CDR2 YFSETQ. In DNA, the CDR3 is TGCGCCAGCAGCACGTCTGGAGATACGCAGTATTTT. Amino acid sequence: CASSTSGDTQYF.

In the case of this clone: An end of the junction does not agree with germline; a read error may underlie this. The gene calls are TRBV2 and TRBJ2-5; 14 bases align to TRBD2. Germline CDR1 SNHLY, CDR2 FYNNEI. This CDR3 has 16 amino acids. The CDR3 region is CASREGTSGSRETQYF. CDR3 DNA: TGTGCCAGCAGAGAAGGGACTAGCGGGAGTCGTGAGACCCAGTACTTC.

This rearrangement joins TRBV25-1 to TRBJ2-7; 12 nucleotides line up with TRBD1. V shed 3 bases, J shed 2 bases, and the junction held 5 bases outside the gene matches. Germline V gene lookup returns CDR1 MGHDK and CDR2 SYGVNS. The CDR3 runs to 16 residues. CDR3 DNA sequence: TGTGCCAGCAGTGATCCGGGACAGGGGGCAACCTACGAGCAGTACTTC. It specifies CASSDPGQGATYEQYF.

The chain uses TRBV4-1 and TRBJ2-7, with D perhaps matching TRBD1 (5 bases). The CDR3 is 15 residues long. Germline loops: CDR1 MGHRA, CDR2 YSYEKL. The V gene lost 1 base and the J gene lost 0 bases, with 10 bases spanning the gap. CDR3 DNA sequence: TGCGCCAGCAGCCAAGTGGGGCGGAACTCCTACGAGCAGTACTTC. Protein sequence: CASSQVGRNSYEQYF.

The genes are TRBV5-1 and TRBJ1-4, with 8 bases identical to TRBD1. The CDR3 consists of 14 residues. Germline V gene sequence: CDR1 SGHRS, CDR2 YFSETQ. V shed 0 bases, J shed 5 bases, and the junction held 0 bases outside the gene matches. CDR3 loop: CASSLGQGNEKLFF. CDR3 nucleotides: TGCGCCAGCAGCTTGGGACAGGGGAATGAAAAACTGTTTTTT.

The V gene is TRBV19, the J gene TRBJ2-3; 10 nucleotides match TRBD2. Trimming removed 2 bases from V and 6 bases from J; junction bases left unmatched: 8. The CDR3 length is 16 residues. Germline CDR1 LNHDA, CDR2 SQIVND (reference sequence). This chain's CDR3 is CASSINPSGRGDTQYF. The CDR3 nucleotides are TGTGCCAGTAGTATAAATCCTAGCGGGAGAGGGGATACGCAGTATTTT.

The chain recombines TRBV2 with TRBJ1-1, with D possibly TRBD1 on 6 matching bases. The CDR3 consists of 13 residues. Germline V gene sequence: CDR1 SNHLY, CDR2 FYNNEI. With 5 bases removed from V and 2 bases from J, the gap between germline ends came to 9 bases. CDR3 DNA: TGTGCCAGCAGTTCGGACAGAAACACTGAAGCTTTCTTT. This codes for CASSSDRNTEAFF.

This chain connects TRBV7-6 to TRBJ2-5, with D possibly matching TRBD1 (6 bases). CDR1 and CDR2 from the germline V gene are SGHVS and FNYEAQ. V was pared by 1 base and J by 4 bases, with 16 bases between. CDR3 length equals 16 residues. In DNA, the CDR3 is TGTGCCAGCAGCTTAGGGTTTTGGGGGCCAGGAGAGACCCAGTACTTC. Translating it yields CASSLGFWGPGETQYF.

This clone was seen just once. The V gene is TRBV6-6, the J gene TRBJ1-5; TRBD1 is a possible D gene (5 bases). V dropped 6 bases and J dropped 1 base, with 10 bases sitting between them. Germline V gene lookup returns CDR1 MNHNY and CDR2 SVGAGI (reference sequence). The CDR3 covers 14 residues. This CDR3 reads CASRLRASNQPQHF. The CDR3 region has the DNA TGTGCCAGCAGACTCAGGGCGAGCAATCAGCCCCAGCATTTT.

This chain links TRBV6-5 with TRBJ2-3, with D perhaps matching TRBD1 (5 bases). Looked up from germline, CDR1 is MNHEY and CDR2 is SVGAGI. This CDR3 has 15 amino acids. V was cut by 6 bases and J by 2 bases, with 15 bases left in between. CDR3 amino acids: CASSLSRQSTDTQYF. The CDR3 nucleotides read TGTGCCAGCAGCCTTTCACGACAGTCCACAGATACGCAGTATTTT.

The chain employs TRBV6-1 and TRBJ2-7; 8 bases agree with TRBD2. CDR3 length equals 14 residues. Germline CDR1 MNHNS, CDR2 SASEGT. The trim removed 10 bases at V and 0 bases at J, leaving 8 bases unmatched. CDR3: CATHGGRSSYEQYF. Written as DNA, the CDR3 is TGTGCCACCCACGGCGGGAGGAGCTCCTACGAGCAGTACTTC.

The chain links TRBV27 to TRBJ1-5; TRBD1 matches at 8 bases. CDR3 size: 16 residues. V was pared by 2 bases and J by 4 bases, with 7 bases of the junction left unmatched. Germline V gene sequence: CDR1 MNHEY, CDR2 SMNVEV (reference sequence). CDR3 sequence (DNA): TGTGCCAGCAGTTTAACCCTCGGGACAGGTAATCAGCCCCAGCATTTT. It yields the protein CASSLTLGTGNQPQHF.

The V and J genes are TRBV7-2 and TRBJ1-1; perhaps TRBD1 as D (6 bases). This CDR3 has 13 amino acids. With 5 bases removed from V and 1 base from J, the gap between germline ends came to 8 bases. The germline CDR1 and CDR2 sequences are SGHTA and FQGNSA. CDR3: CASSVTGNTEAFF. CDR3 nucleotide sequence: TGTGCCAGCAGCGTGACAGGGAACACTGAAGCTTTCTTT.

The gene calls are TRBV4-2 and TRBJ2-1; the D gene could be TRBD1 or TRBD2 (6 bases each). In germline, CDR1 is LGHNA, CDR2 YNFKEQ. The CDR3 is 16 residues long. Trimming cost V 0 bases and J 0 bases, with 9 bases left between them. The CDR3 sequence is CASSQEGGGSYNEQFF. CDR3 sequence (DNA): TGTGCCAGCAGCCAAGAAGGGGGAGGCTCCTACAATGAGCAGTTCTTC.

CDR3 loop: CASSPDSGQGYSEQYF. The CDR3 region has the DNA TGTGCCAGCAGCCCGGACTCGGGACAGGGTTACTCCGAGCAGTACTTC. The gene calls are TRBV5-4 and TRBJ2-7, with 9 bases that match TRBD1. V lost 4 bases and J lost 6; bases outside the gene matches: 14. CDR3 length: 16 residues. Germline CDR1 SGHNT, CDR2 YYREEE (reference sequence).

The chain recombines TRBV11-2 with TRBJ1-4, with D tentatively TRBD1 (5 bases). V shed 2 bases and J shed 3 bases, with 13 bases lying between them. In germline, CDR1 is SGHAT, CDR2 FQNNGV. There are 16 residues in the CDR3. In DNA, the CDR3 is TGTGCCAGCAGCTTACGGCTGCCAGGGCCTAATGAAAAACTGTTTTTT. Protein product: CASSLRLPGPNEKLFF.

J is TRBJ2-6 and V is TRBV9; D is uncertain. The CDR3 runs 14 residues. Per germline, CDR1 SGDLS and CDR2 YYNGEE. The V and J ends lost 4 bases and 0 bases respectively, with 5 bases between them. CDR3 amino acids: CASSPRSGANVLTF. The CDR3 DNA reads as TGTGCCAGCAGCCCTCGCTCTGGGGCCAACGTCCTGACTTTC.